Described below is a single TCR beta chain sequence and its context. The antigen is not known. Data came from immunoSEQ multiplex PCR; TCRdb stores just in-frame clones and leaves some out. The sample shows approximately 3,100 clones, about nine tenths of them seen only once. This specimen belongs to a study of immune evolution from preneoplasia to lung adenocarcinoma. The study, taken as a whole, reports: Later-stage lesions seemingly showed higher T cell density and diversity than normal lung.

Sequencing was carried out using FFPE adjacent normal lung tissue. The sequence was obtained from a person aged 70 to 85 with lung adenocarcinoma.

In nucleotides, the CDR3 is TGTGCCAGTAGTATGATGGGACAGGATGGCTACACCTTC. This translates into CASSMMGQDGYTF. V usage is TRBV19 and J usage is TRBJ1-2, with TRBD1 matching over 8 bases. The CDR3 sequence is 13 residues long. CDR1 and CDR2 from the germline V gene are LNHDA and SQIVND (reference sequence). Unmatched junction bases numbered 3, after V lost 3 bases and J lost 6 bases.